The present entry profiles one TCR beta chain with its context. This specimen comes from a study of CD8 T cells in Susac syndrome. Reverse transcription of roughly 0.5 to 1 ug RNA was performed with random hexamers. An immunoSEQ multiplex PCR generated amplified TCR beta CDR3 products spanning 54 Vbeta and 13 Jbeta. In TCRdb, the immunoSEQ multiplex PCR reads were re-called with MiXCR into one record per CDR3 protein. This table has 150,000 to 200,000 distinct CDR3 sequences, roughly 95% appearing once. Trimming removed 4 bases from V and 0 bases from J, with 10 bases in between. This CDR3 is 15 amino acids long. Germline V gene lookup returns CDR1 MNHEY and CDR2 SVGAGI.

V and J are TRBV6-5 and TRBJ1-3; D remains unclear. This TCR was recovered from a human donor with multiple sclerosis. Sample: CD4+ T cells from PBMCs. The CDR3 sequence is CASSSSVTSGNTIYF. CDR3 nucleotides: TGTGCCAGCAGTTCGTCAGTGACCTCTGGAAACACCATATATTTT.